This T cell receptor beta chain appears in the sequencing data of a study of T cell repertoires in cytomegalovirus infection. Study-level background: CMV infection and matching HLA type were both indicated by public TCR beta signatures.

TCRdb used MiXCR to reprocess the reads, holding one entry per CDR3 protein. The data show approximately 700,000 distinct CDR3 sequences, 35% to 40% seen once. Of note for this clonotype: Its antigen is unidentified.

General study results and limits: CMV-specific HLA-C-restricted TCR beta clonotypes dominated the ex vivo response. Cumulated frequencies of public TCR beta families served to identify carriers of CMV plus the relevant HLA.

The receptor was isolated from a human donor in good health (CMV status not recorded). Some clones in this sample may be carry-over from other donors' samples. Specimen: PBMCs.

CDR3 DNA: TGTGCCAGCAGCTTAGTAGGGACAGGAAGGTTGATGGGGCTAGCCAAAAACATTCAGTACTTC. Its protein product is CASSLVGTGRLMGLAKNIQYF. V and J are TRBV11-2 and TRBJ2-4; TRBD1 matches 8 bases. This CDR3 is built from 21 residues. CDR1 and CDR2 from the germline V gene are SGHAT and FQNNGV. V lost 1 base and J lost 0; bases outside the gene matches: 17.